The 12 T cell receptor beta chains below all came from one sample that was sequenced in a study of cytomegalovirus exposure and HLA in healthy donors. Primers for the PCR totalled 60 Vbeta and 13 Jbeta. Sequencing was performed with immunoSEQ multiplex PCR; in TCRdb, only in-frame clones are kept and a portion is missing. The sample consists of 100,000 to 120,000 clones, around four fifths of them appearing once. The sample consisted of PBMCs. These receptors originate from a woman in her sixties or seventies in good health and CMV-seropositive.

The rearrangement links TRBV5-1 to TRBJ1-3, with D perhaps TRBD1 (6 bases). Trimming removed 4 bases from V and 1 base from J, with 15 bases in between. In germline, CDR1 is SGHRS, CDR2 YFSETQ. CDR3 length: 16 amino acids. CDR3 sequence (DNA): TGCGCCAGCAGCCCGCAGGGGATCGGGTCTGGAAACACCATATATTTT. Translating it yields CASSPQGIGSGNTIYF.

The CDR3 spells CASSKTSGDYNEQFF. The CDR3 DNA is TGTGCCAGTAGTAAGACTAGCGGGGATTACAATGAGCAGTTCTTC. This chain links TRBV19 with TRBJ2-1; 11 nucleotides line up with TRBD2. Unmatched junction bases numbered 3, after V lost 4 bases and J lost 4 bases. CDR3 length equals 15 residues. From germline, CDR1 is LNHDA and CDR2 SQIVND (reference sequence).

In nucleotides, the CDR3 is TGTGCCAGCAGTTTCGCGGGAGGGGACGAGCAGTACTTC. Protein: CASSFAGGDEQYF. The gene calls are TRBV6-6 and TRBJ2-7; 9 bases are a match to TRBD2. Trimming at V came to 4 bases and at J to 5 bases, leaving 3 bases not matched to a gene. Germline CDR1 and CDR2: MNHNY and SVGAGI (reference sequence). This CDR3 has 13 residues.

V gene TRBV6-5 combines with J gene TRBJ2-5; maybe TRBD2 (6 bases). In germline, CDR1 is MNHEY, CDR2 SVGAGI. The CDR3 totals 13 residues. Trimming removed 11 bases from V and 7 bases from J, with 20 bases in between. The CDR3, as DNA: TGTGCCGCGTCTGGGGGTCCCGGGGGGACCCAGTACTTC. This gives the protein CAASGGPGGTQYF.

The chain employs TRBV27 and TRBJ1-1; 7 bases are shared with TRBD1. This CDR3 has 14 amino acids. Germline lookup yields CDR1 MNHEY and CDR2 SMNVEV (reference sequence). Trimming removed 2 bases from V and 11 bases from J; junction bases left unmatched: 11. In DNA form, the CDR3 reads TGTGCCAGCAGTTTAACAACTACAGGGGTGGGGGCTTTCTTT. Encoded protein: CASSLTTTGVGAFF.

Here the CDR3 DNA reads TGTGCCAGCAGCCCAAACAGGGAGCGGGAGACCACCGGGGAGCTGTTTTTT. Amino acid sequence: CASSPNRERETTGELFF. The rearrangement uses TRBV7-9 and TRBJ2-2; 8 bases are a match to TRBD2. Per the germline V gene, CDR1 is SEHNR and CDR2 is FQNEAQ (reference sequence). J lost 4 bases, V lost 5 bases, and 12 bases had no gene match. This CDR3 has 17 residues.

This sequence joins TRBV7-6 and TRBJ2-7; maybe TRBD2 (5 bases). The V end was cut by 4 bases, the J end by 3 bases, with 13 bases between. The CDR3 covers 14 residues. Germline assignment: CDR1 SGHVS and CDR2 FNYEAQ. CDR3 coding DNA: TGTGCCAGCAGCTCACGAACTGGGAGCTACGAGCAGTACTTC. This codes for CASSSRTGSYEQYF.

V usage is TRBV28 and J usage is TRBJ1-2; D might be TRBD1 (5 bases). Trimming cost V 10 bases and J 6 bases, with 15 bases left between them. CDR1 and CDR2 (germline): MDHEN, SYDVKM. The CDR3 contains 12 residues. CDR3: CATLRGKDGYTF. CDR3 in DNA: TGTGCCACCCTCCGGGGGAAGGATGGCTACACCTTC.

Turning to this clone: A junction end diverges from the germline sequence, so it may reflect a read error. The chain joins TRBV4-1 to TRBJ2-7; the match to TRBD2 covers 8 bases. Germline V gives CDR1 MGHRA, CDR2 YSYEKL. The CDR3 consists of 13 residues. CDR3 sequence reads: CASSQVGVREVIF. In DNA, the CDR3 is TGCGCCAGCAGCCAAGTAGGGGTGCGGGAGGTAATCTTC.

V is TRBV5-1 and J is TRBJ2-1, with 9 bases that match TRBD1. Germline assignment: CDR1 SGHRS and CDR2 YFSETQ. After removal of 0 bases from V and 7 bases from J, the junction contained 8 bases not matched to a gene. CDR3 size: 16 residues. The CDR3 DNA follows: TGCGCCAGCAGCTTGGAACCTCCCGGACAGGGGAATGAGCAGTTCTTC. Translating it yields CASSLEPPGQGNEQFF.

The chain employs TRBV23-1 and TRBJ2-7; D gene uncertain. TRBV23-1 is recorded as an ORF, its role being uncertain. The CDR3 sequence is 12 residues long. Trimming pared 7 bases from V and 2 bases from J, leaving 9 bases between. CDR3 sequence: CASTRVPYEQYF. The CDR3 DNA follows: TGCGCCAGCACCCGTGTCCCCTACGAGCAGTACTTC.

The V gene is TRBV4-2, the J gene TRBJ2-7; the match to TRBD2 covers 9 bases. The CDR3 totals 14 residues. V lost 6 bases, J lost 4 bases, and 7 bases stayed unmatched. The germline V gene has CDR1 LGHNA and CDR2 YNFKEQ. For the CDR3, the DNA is TGTGCCAGCAGTCCCGGGCTAGCGGGGTACGAGCAGTACTTC. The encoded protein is CASSPGLAGYEQYF.